This TCR beta chain was identified in a study of blood T cell repertoires in COVID-19. Study at large: COVID-19 samples, acute and convalescent, were from the United States, Italy and Spain. T cells, B-cell-depleted T cells, or PBMCs supplied cDNA or gDNA.

The V gene's germline CDR1 is MDHEN and CDR2 SYDVKM. V gave up 4 bases and J gave up 5 bases, with 14 bases separating them. CDR3 length equals 14 residues. Study processing details: Reference gene primer amplification gave nucleated cell count estimates. The repertoire was sequenced with immunoSEQ multiplex PCR; TCRdb's copy has only in-frame clones and lacks some. V and J calls and clone size come straight from that table; D and trimming were deduced from the DNA. The sample consists of roughly 150,000 clones, around four fifths of them appearing once. Recruited during active infection, patients (from Seattle) were subsequently followed longitudinally.

The receptor was isolated from a woman older than 75 with COVID-19, enrolled during active disease. The chain recombines TRBV28 with TRBJ2-5; D perhaps matches TRBD2 (6 bases). The sample taken for sequencing was peripheral blood. CDR3 bases: TGTGCCAGCAGTTCCGGAGCAGGGAGGGAGACCCAGTACTTC. The encoded protein is CASSSGAGRETQYF. The complete variable domain, with remaining parts taken from reference TRBV28 and TRBJ2-5, reads DVKVTQSSRYLVKRTGEKVFLECVQDMDHENMFWYRQDPGLGLRLIYFSYDVKMKEKGDIPEGYSVSREKKERFSLILESASTNQTSMYLCASSSGAGRETQYFGPGTRLLVL.